The rows below give T cell receptor beta chains drawn from one sample of a study of shared clonotypes between healthy human individuals. Libraries were prepared by immunoSEQ multiplex PCR; TCRdb keeps only in-frame clonotypes and omits some of them. The data contain about 820,000 clones, approximately 92% of them singletons. Specimen: naive CD8+ T cells sorted from blood. These receptors originate from a man aged 30-40 years in good health. The CDR3 runs from the conserved cysteine through the conserved F or W. A D gene is named only where the DNA matches it firmly. Clone sizes are given selectively: once, few, many, or a class where the clone is expanded.

- TRBJ2-7 - TRBV6-5 CASSYPMQGGPYEQYF TGTGCCAGCAGTTACCCCATGCAGGGGGGTCCCTACGAGCAGTACTTC
- TRBJ2-7 - TRBV5-1 CASSWTVSYEQYF TGCGCCAGCAGCTGGACAGTCTCCTACGAGCAGTACTTC
TRBD1 TRBJ1-2 once TRBV28 CASSSPDRGREGYTF TGTGCCAGCAGTTCCCCGGACAGGGGGCGCGAGGGCTACACCTTC
- TRBJ1-5 - TRBV28 CASSPRNQPQHF TGTGCCAGCAGTCCCCGCAATCAGCCCCAGCATTTT
- TRBJ2-7 - TRBV7-6 CASSPGTYGREGEQYF TGTGCCAGCAGCCCGGGGACATACGGGCGGGAAGGCGAGCAGTACTTC
TRBD1 TRBJ2-5 - TRBV6-5 CASRGQGLMETQYF TGTGCCAGCAGGGGACAGGGGCTGATGGAGACCCAGTACTTC
TRBD2 TRBJ2-1 - TRBV27 CASSLGLAGDGEQFF TGTGCCAGCAGTTTGGGACTAGCGGGAGACGGTGAGCAGTTCTTC
TRBD2 TRBJ2-4 - TRBV5-5 CASINSPSGISSGKNIQYF TGTGCCAGCATAAATTCCCCTAGCGGGATTAGTAGCGGCAAAAACATTCAGTACTTC
- TRBJ2-7 - TRBV4-3 CASSPGTGSYEQYF TGCGCCAGCAGCCCCGGGACTGGATCCTACGAGCAGTACTTC
- TRBJ2-1 - TRBV29-1 CSAPGNEQFF TGCAGCGCCCCAGGAAATGAGCAGTTCTTC
- TRBJ2-1 once TRBV4-3 CASSQGDVGYNEQFF TGCGCCAGCAGCCAGGGGGACGTGGGCTACAATGAGCAGTTCTTC
- TRBJ2-1 - TRBV4-1 CASSSSFGSSYNEQFF TGCGCCAGCAGCTCGTCTTTCGGGAGCTCCTACAATGAGCAGTTCTTC
- TRBJ1-3 - TRBV29-1 CSAGPSDRNTIYF TGCAGCGCTGGACCCTCCGACAGGAACACCATATATTTT
TRBD1 TRBJ1-5 - TRBV10-2 CARKETRDRGGNQPQHF TGCGCCCGGAAGGAAACCCGGGACAGGGGGGGAAATCAGCCCCAGCATTTT
- TRBJ2-3 once TRBV27 CASSLRRANTDTQYF TGTGCCAGCAGTTTGCGGCGGGCAAACACAGATACGCAGTATTTT
TRBD1 TRBJ2-1 - TRBV28 CASSLRTGGNEQFF TGTGCCAGCAGTCTCCGGACAGGGGGCAATGAGCAGTTCTTC
- TRBJ2-2 - TRBV29-1 CSAAGDGQGGSNTGELFF TGCAGCGCCGCGGGGGATGGACAGGGAGGTAGTAACACCGGGGAGCTGTTTTTT
- TRBJ2-1 - TRBV5-1 CASSLRPRDNEQFF TGCGCCAGCAGCTTGAGACCCCGCGACAATGAGCAGTTCTTC
TRBD2 TRBJ2-7 - TRBV27 CASSSQAGGPAYEQYF TGTGCCAGCAGTTCTCAAGCGGGAGGTCCTGCCTACGAGCAGTACTTC
TRBD1 TRBJ2-7 once TRBV29-1 CSVPGGGGVEQYF TGCAGCGTACCAGGGGGTGGGGGAGTTGAGCAGTACTTC
- TRBJ2-1 - TRBV21-1 CASSKRSGDNEQFF TGTGCCAGCAGCAAGCGATCGGGGGACAATGAGCAGTTCTTC
- TRBJ2-2 - TRBV10-1 CASSDSWSGNTGELFF TGCGCCAGCAGTGATAGTTGGAGCGGGAACACCGGGGAGCTGTTTTTT
- TRBJ2-3 - TRBV7-9 CASSLVSSDTQYF TGTGCCAGCAGCTTAGTTTCGTCAGATACGCAGTATTTT
- TRBJ2-2 - TRBV27 CASSPSRTGELFF TGTGCCAGCAGCCCGAGTAGAACCGGGGAGCTGTTTTTT
TRBD2 TRBJ2-1 once TRBV6-1 CASGVAGIGNEQFF TGTGCCAGCGGTGTAGCGGGAATCGGCAATGAGCAGTTCTTC
- TRBJ2-3 once TRBV27 CASSLVPLTTDTQYF TGTGCCAGCAGTTTAGTCCCCTTAACCACAGATACGCAGTATTTT
TRBD1 TRBJ1-1 - TRBV9 CASRDPGGTEAFF TGTGCCAGCAGGGATCCAGGGGGCACTGAAGCTTTCTTT
- TRBJ2-7 - TRBV7-8 CASSLTTGPHEQYF TGTGCCAGCAGCCTAACGACGGGGCCGCACGAGCAGTACTTC
- TRBJ1-2 once TRBV4-3 CASTSGDGYTF TGCGCCAGCACTAGTGGGGATGGCTACACCTTC
TRBD1 TRBJ1-1 - TRBV11-2 CASTYPQGANTEAFF TGTGCCAGCACCTATCCTCAGGGGGCGAACACTGAAGCTTTCTTT
TRBD1 TRBJ1-4 - TRBV4-3 CASSPRQGSIEKLFF TGCGCCAGCAGCCCACGACAGGGGTCAATTGAAAAACTGTTTTTT
- TRBJ2-1 - TRBV7-2 CASSLDAGSYNEQFF TGTGCCAGCAGCTTAGACGCTGGATCCTACAATGAGCAGTTCTTC
- TRBJ2-1 - TRBV27 CASERPGTRNNEQFF TGTGCCAGCGAAAGGCCCGGGACACGAAACAATGAGCAGTTCTTC
TRBD2 TRBJ2-3 - TRBV27 CASRPLAALTDTQYF TGTGCCAGCAGGCCCCTAGCGGCACTCACAGATACGCAGTATTTT
- TRBJ1-3 - TRBV15 CATSRGDFSGNTIYF TGTGCCACCAGCAGAGGGGACTTCTCTGGAAACACCATATATTTT
- TRBJ2-1 - TRBV11-2 CASSLPMDRDTSSYNEQFF TGTGCCAGCAGCTTACCTATGGACCGGGACACAAGCTCCTACAATGAGCAGTTCTTC
TRBD2 TRBJ2-7 - TRBV4-2 CASSQDGSGRLSYEQYF TGTGCCAGCAGCCAAGATGGGAGCGGGAGACTTAGCTACGAGCAGTACTTC
- TRBJ1-4 - TRBV6-1 CASSLDGPWGRVFF TGTGCCAGCAGTCTGGACGGACCCTGGGGGCGGGTGTTTTTT
TRBD1 TRBJ2-2 - TRBV13 CASSWISGTGSTGELFF TGTGCCAGCAGTTGGATATCCGGGACAGGGAGTACCGGGGAGCTGTTTTTT
TRBD2 TRBJ2-1 once TRBV11-2 CASSLLRLAGEQFF TGTGCCAGCAGCCTACTCAGACTAGCAGGTGAGCAGTTCTTC
- TRBJ2-2 - TRBV9 CASEASRGELFF TGTGCCAGCGAGGCTTCGCGAGGGGAGCTGTTTTTT
- TRBJ2-1 - TRBV19 CASRVAESSYNEQFF TGTGCCAGTAGGGTAGCGGAAAGCTCCTACAATGAGCAGTTCTTC
- TRBJ1-3 - TRBV29-1 CSVEADGTSGNTIYF TGCAGCGTTGAGGCCGACGGGACCTCTGGAAACACCATATATTTT
TRBD2 TRBJ2-1 - TRBV6-5 CASRLLAGGADEQFF TGTGCCAGCAGATTGCTAGCGGGGGGAGCGGATGAGCAGTTCTTC
- TRBJ2-7 - TRBV7-9 CASSSDRPLEQYF TGTGCCAGCAGCTCAGACAGGCCCCTGGAGCAGTACTTC
TRBD2 TRBJ2-1 once TRBV28 CASSLLAGGYNEQFF TGTGCCAGCAGTTTACTAGCGGGTGGATACAATGAGCAGTTCTTC
- TRBJ2-1 - TRBV7-6 CASSFFGTSSYNEQFF TGTGCCAGCAGCTTTTTTGGAACCAGCTCCTACAATGAGCAGTTCTTC
- TRBJ2-4 - TRBV18 CASSPRPGHAKNIQYF TGTGCCAGCTCACCTCGACCGGGGCACGCAAAAAACATTCAGTACTTC
- TRBJ2-7 - TRBV5-1 CASSVPDPTYEQYF TGCGCCAGCAGCGTGCCGGACCCCACCTACGAGCAGTACTTC